The 5 T cell receptor beta chains in this list originate from one sample, sequenced in a study of cytomegalovirus exposure and HLA in healthy donors. A multiplex PCR was run with 60 Vbeta primers and 13 Jbeta primers. Some clones are missing from TCRdb's copy, which holds only in-frame ones; the method was immunoSEQ multiplex PCR. The sample consists of 40,000 to 55,000 clones, 81% of them appearing once. The material sequenced was PBMCs. The receptor set was obtained from a boy aged 5-17 years in good health and CMV-seropositive.

The V call is TRBV28, the J call TRBJ1-4; 7 nucleotides agree with TRBD1. Per germline, CDR1 MDHEN and CDR2 SYDVKM. This CDR3 has 16 amino acids. V was clipped by 2 bases and J by 4 bases; unmatched bases: 7. The CDR3 DNA is TGTGCCAGCAGTTTAAACAGGGGTCCCCTTAATGAAAAACTGTTTTTT. Its protein is CASSLNRGPLNEKLFF. Full variable domain (rest looked up from reference TRBV28 and TRBJ1-4): DVKVTQSSRYLVKRTGEKVFLECVQDMDHENMFWYRQDPGLGLRLIYFSYDVKMKEKGDIPEGYSVSREKKERFSLILESASTNQTSMYLCASSLNRGPLNEKLFFGSGTQLSVL.

V and J are TRBV18 and TRBJ2-2, with 8 bases aligning to TRBD1. The CDR3 is 15 amino acids. CDR1 KGHSH and CDR2 LQKENI come from the germline V gene. V lost 3 bases and J lost 4; bases outside the gene matches: 4. DNA for the CDR3: TGTGCCAGCTCACCCGGGACAGGCACCACCGGGGAGCTGTTTTTT. It encodes CASSPGTGTTGELFF.

Only a few counts were recorded for this clone. The V gene is TRBV6-1, the J gene TRBJ2-7; TRBD2 matches 10 bases. There are 14 residues in the CDR3. Germline V gives CDR1 MNHNS, CDR2 SASEGT. Trimming took 7 bases from V and 2 from J; bases not matched to a gene: 5. CDR3 sequence (DNA): TGTGCCAGCACTCAGCGGGGGGGGCCCTACGAGCAGTACTTC. Translation gives CASTQRGGPYEQYF.

This chain joins TRBV5-1 and TRBJ1-3; 7 nucleotides match TRBD1. The V segment lost 1 base and the J segment 8 bases; nucleotides outside the gene matches: 9. The CDR3 has 15 amino acids. Germline V gives CDR1 SGHRS, CDR2 YFSETQ. The CDR3 sequence is CASSLRQGGEHTIYF. In DNA form, the CDR3 reads TGCGCCAGCAGCTTGAGGCAAGGGGGCGAACACACCATATATTTT.

A few counts support this clone. A read error may account for a junction end that differs from germline. V and J are TRBV7-7 and TRBJ2-5; 7 nucleotides match TRBD2. The CDR3 runs 14 residues. CDR1 and CDR2 from the germline V gene are SSHAT and FNYEAQ (reference sequence). DNA of the CDR3: TGTGCTAGCAGCTTAGGACTAGGCCAAGAGACCCAGTACTTC. It yields the protein CASSLGLGQETQYF.